The following is a T cell receptor (beta chain) sequence with its context. The sample comes from a study of blood T cell repertoires in COVID-19. This table comes from immunoSEQ multiplex PCR, and its TCRdb copy is limited to in-frame clones, with some not included. The sample contains some 310,000 clones, 85% to 90% of which appear only once. The TCR was taken from a woman in her thirties with COVID-19, enrolled during active disease. The material sequenced was peripheral blood.

Here the CDR3 reads CSAQYQETQYF. CDR3 coding DNA: TGCAGTGCACAGTACCAAGAGACCCAGTACTTC. The V gene is TRBV20-1, the J gene TRBJ2-5; D remains ambiguous. CDR1 and CDR2 (germline): DFQATT, SNEGSKA (reference sequence). This CDR3 spans 11 amino acids. Trimming took 6 bases from V and 0 from J, leaving 5 bases between them.